Below are 6 T cell receptor beta chains sequenced from a single sample in a study of blood T cell repertoires in COVID-19. TCRdb keeps only in-frame clones here, not all; method: immunoSEQ multiplex PCR. The profile shows 310,000 or so clones, approximately 87% of them singletons. Input material: peripheral blood. These receptors were collected from a woman aged 50 to 65 with active or convalescent COVID-19.

The V and J genes are TRBV19 and TRBJ2-2, with 7 bases matching TRBD1. The V segment lost 8 bases and the J segment 2 bases; nucleotides outside the gene matches: 11. CDR1 is LNHDA and CDR2 is SQIVND in the germline V gene (reference sequence). CDR3 length: 16 residues. The CDR3 sequence is CASRTTGTVNTGELFF. DNA for the CDR3: TGTGCCAGTCGAACCACCGGGACAGTTAACACCGGGGAGCTGTTTTTT.

This chain uses TRBV29-1 with TRBJ2-1; D is ambiguous. V shed 6 bases and J shed 8 bases, with 8 bases lying between them. Germline V gene lookup returns CDR1 SQVTM and CDR2 ANQGSEA. This CDR3 is built from 10 residues. The DNA for the CDR3 is TGCAGCGTGGTAGTATATGAGCAGTTCTTC. Amino acid sequence: CSVVVYEQFF.

This chain connects TRBV5-1 to TRBJ1-4; maybe TRBD1 (6 bases). CDR1 is SGHRS, CDR2 YFSETQ, per germline. The CDR3 spans 15 residues. V lost 4 bases, J lost 7 bases, and 17 bases lay in between. The CDR3 region has the DNA TGCGCCAGCAGCCCGGACCCGACAGGCGGTGAAAAACTGTTTTTT. It specifies CASSPDPTGGEKLFF.

The genes are TRBV29-1 and TRBJ2-3; D is perhaps TRBD1 (5 bases). The CDR3 is 13 residues long. Germline assignment: CDR1 SQVTM and CDR2 ANQGSEA. Trimming shortened V by 4 bases and J by 2 bases, and 10 bases separated the two germline ends. The CDR3 is CSVGQTNTDTQYF. CDR3 nucleotides: TGCAGCGTTGGACAGACAAACACAGATACGCAGTATTTT.

The chain combines TRBV25-1 with TRBJ1-2; D unresolved. There are 12 residues in the CDR3. The V end lost 5 bases, the J end lost 7 bases, and 11 bases lay between the germline ends. Germline V gene sequence: CDR1 MGHDK, CDR2 SYGVNS. DNA of the CDR3: TGTGCCAGCAGTAGAGGGAACGGTGGCTACACCTTC. It translates to CASSRGNGGYTF.

This sequence joins TRBV7-8 and TRBJ1-6; TRBD1 agrees at 9 bases. Germline CDR1 is SGHVS and CDR2 is FQNEAQ. This CDR3 is 16 amino acids long. The J segment lost 6 bases and the V segment lost 5 bases, leaving 8 bases of the junction unmatched. The CDR3 nucleotides are TGTGCCAGCAGCCCGACTCGGGACAGGGTTAATTCACCCCTCCACTTT. Translating it yields CASSPTRDRVNSPLHF.